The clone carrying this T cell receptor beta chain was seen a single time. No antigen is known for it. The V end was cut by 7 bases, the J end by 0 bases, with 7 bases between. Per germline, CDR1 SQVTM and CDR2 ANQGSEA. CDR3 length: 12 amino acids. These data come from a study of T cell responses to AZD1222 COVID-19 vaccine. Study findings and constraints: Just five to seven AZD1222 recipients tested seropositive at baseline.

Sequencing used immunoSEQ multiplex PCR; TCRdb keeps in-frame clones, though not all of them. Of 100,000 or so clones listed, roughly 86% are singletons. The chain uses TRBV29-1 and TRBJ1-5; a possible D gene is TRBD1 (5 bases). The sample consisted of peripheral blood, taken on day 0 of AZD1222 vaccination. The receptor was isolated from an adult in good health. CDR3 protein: CSAGGSNQPQHF. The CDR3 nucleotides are TGCAGCGCCGGGGGTAGCAATCAGCCCCAGCATTTT.